These 27 T cell receptor beta chains originate from one sample sequenced in a study of shared clonotypes between healthy human individuals. Some clones are missing from TCRdb's copy, which holds only in-frame ones; the method was immunoSEQ multiplex PCR. The profile shows 2 million to 2.5 million clones, 85% to 95% of them singletons. The sequencing input was naive CD4+ T cells from PBMCs. Indicated subset: CD45RA+ positively selected. The receptor source for this set is a man aged 18-30 years in good health. Some clones in this sample may be carry-over from other donors' samples.

The gene calls are TRBV27 and TRBJ2-1; 11 nucleotides line up with TRBD2. Germline lookup yields CDR1 MNHEY and CDR2 SMNVEV (reference sequence). The junction had 4 bases not matched to a gene; V was cut back by 2 bases and J by 1 base. CDR3 length: 17 residues. CDR3 coding DNA: TGTGCCAGCAGTTTAGGGAGACTAGCGGGGTCCTACAATGAGCAGTTCTTC. Its protein is CASSLGRLAGSYNEQFF.

The chain has TRBV5-1 and TRBJ2-5, with no clear D. V dropped 4 bases and J dropped 2 bases, with 18 bases sitting between them. The CDR3 has 16 amino acids. CDR1 SGHRS and CDR2 YFSETQ come from the germline V gene. The CDR3 nucleotides read TGCGCCAGCAGCCTAACGGTCACGGTCTCACAAGAGACCCAGTACTTC. It encodes CASSLTVTVSQETQYF.

As for this clone: This CDR3 is also generated by other DNA sequences in the sample. The V and J genes are TRBV7-3 and TRBJ2-1, with unresolved D. Trimming pared 5 bases from V and 4 bases from J, leaving 9 bases between. CDR1 and CDR2 from the germline V gene are SGHTA and FQGTGA. This CDR3 contains 13 residues. CDR3 in DNA: TGTGCCAGCAGCATAAGCCTATACAATGAGCAGTTCTTC. Translated, it gives CASSISLYNEQFF.

V usage is TRBV5-6 and J usage is TRBJ1-5; a possible D gene is TRBD1 (6 bases). V shed 0 bases and J shed 7 bases, with 17 bases lying between them. The CDR3 spans 16 residues. CDR1 is SGHDT and CDR2 is YYEEEE in the germline V gene. The CDR3 loop is CASSLGAPGGWQPQHF. DNA of the CDR3: TGTGCCAGCAGCTTGGGGGCCCCCGGGGGCTGGCAGCCCCAGCATTTT.

V usage is TRBV28 and J usage is TRBJ2-1; D may be TRBD2 (5 bases). The germline CDR1 and CDR2 sequences are MDHEN and SYDVKM. V was clipped by 8 bases and J by 0 bases, with 14 bases between them. The CDR3 contains 15 residues. The CDR3 loop reads CASGTGGSSYNEQFF. In nucleotides, the CDR3 is TGTGCCAGCGGAACGGGCGGGTCCTCCTACAATGAGCAGTTCTTC.

This chain links TRBV7-3 with TRBJ2-3, with 10 bases fitting TRBD2. The V gene end was trimmed by 6 bases and the J gene end by 6 bases; junction bases not matched to a gene: 18. Per the germline V gene, CDR1 is SGHTA and CDR2 is FQGTGA. The CDR3 has 18 residues. This CDR3 is CASSLNYYSGRGSDTQYF. The CDR3 coding sequence is TGTGCCAGCAGTCTGAATTACTACAGCGGGAGGGGTAGCGATACGCAGTATTTT.

The chain recombines TRBV7-9 with TRBJ2-1; D unresolved. The CDR3 sequence is 15 residues long. The germline CDR1 and CDR2 sequences are SEHNR and FQNEAQ (reference sequence). The V and J ends lost 8 bases and 0 bases respectively, with 14 bases between them. In DNA form, the CDR3 reads TGTGCCAGCGGAGACGGTCCCAGCTCCTACAATGAGCAGTTCTTC. Its translation: CASGDGPSSYNEQFF.

This clone was recorded once. The chain is built from TRBV10-3 and TRBJ2-5; a weak D match, TRBD2 (7 bases). This CDR3 has 17 amino acids. V gave up 3 bases and J gave up 5 bases, with 22 bases separating them. Looked up from germline, CDR1 is ENHRY and CDR2 is SYGVKD. In nucleotides, the CDR3 is TGTGCCATCAGTGAAGGCTTCGTGGGGGGGGCCAGGGAGACCCAGTACTTC. This sequence encodes CAISEGFVGGARETQYF.

This chain links TRBV7-9 with TRBJ1-5; TRBD1 agrees at 8 bases. The CDR3 loop spans 15 amino acids. Germline values: CDR1 SEHNR, CDR2 FQNEAQ (reference sequence). V was clipped by 5 bases and J by 6 bases; unmatched bases: 9. The CDR3 region is CASSPRGQGGQPQHF. The CDR3 coding sequence is TGTGCCAGCAGCCCCCGCGGACAGGGCGGTCAGCCCCAGCATTTT.

This clone was seen a single time. This chain connects TRBV7-9 to TRBJ1-5, with a tentative D call TRBD1 (6 bases). CDR3 length: 15 amino acids. Trimming pared 4 bases from V and 0 bases from J, leaving 10 bases between. The germline gives CDR1 SEHNR, CDR2 FQNEAQ (reference sequence). CDR3 DNA sequence: TGTGCCAGCAGCTCAGGACAGCTTAGCAATCAGCCCCAGCATTTT. Protein: CASSSGQLSNQPQHF.

The rearrangement joins TRBV7-9 to TRBJ2-2; tentatively, D is TRBD2 (5 bases). With 5 bases removed from V and 4 bases from J, the gap between germline ends came to 5 bases. The V gene's germline CDR1 is SEHNR and CDR2 FQNEAQ (reference sequence). The CDR3 is 12 residues long. This chain's CDR3 is CASSAGTGELFF. DNA for the CDR3: TGTGCCAGCAGCGCGGGCACCGGGGAGCTGTTTTTT.

The chain uses TRBV19 and TRBJ1-1; D uncertain. V was shortened by 7 bases and J by 0 bases, with 15 bases between the two germline ends. CDR3 length equals 15 residues. Looked up from germline, CDR1 is LNHDA and CDR2 is SQIVND (reference sequence). The chain's CDR3 is CASKVGQILNTEAFF. Written as DNA, the CDR3 is TGTGCCAGTAAGGTGGGTCAGATATTGAACACTGAAGCTTTCTTT.

The chain has TRBV5-6 and TRBJ2-5, with 11 nucleotides matching TRBD2. This CDR3 spans 15 amino acids. CDR1 SGHDT and CDR2 YYEEEE come from the germline V gene. Trimming took 2 bases from V and 9 from J; bases not matched to a gene: 9. The CDR3 DNA is TGTGCCAGCAGCTTTAGAGGAATTAGCGGGAGGGCCCAGTACTTC. It codes for CASSFRGISGRAQYF.

This clone has a handful of counts. The chain couples TRBV25-1 to TRBJ2-1; 8 nucleotides match TRBD1. The CDR3 has 15 amino acids. The V segment lost 6 bases and the J segment 3 bases; nucleotides outside the gene matches: 7. Germline CDR1 is MGHDK and CDR2 is SYGVNS. As DNA, the CDR3 is TGTGCCAGCAGCGTCATACAGGGGGTCTACAATGAGCAGTTCTTC. Translated, it gives CASSVIQGVYNEQFF.

The chain links TRBV10-3 to TRBJ2-1, with TRBD1 identical over 9 bases. The CDR3 sequence is 14 residues long. The germline V gene encodes CDR1 ENHRY and CDR2 SYGVKD. V lost 6 bases and J lost 4; bases outside the gene matches: 4. This CDR3 reads CAISRDRAYNEQFF. For the CDR3, the DNA is TGTGCCATCAGCCGGGACAGGGCATACAATGAGCAGTTCTTC.

This rearrangement joins TRBV28 to TRBJ2-1; D might be TRBD1 or TRBD2, each matching 5 bases. The ends were cut back, 7 bases at V and 4 bases at J, with 14 bases in the middle. CDR3 length: 14 amino acids. Germline V gene lookup returns CDR1 MDHEN and CDR2 SYDVKM. This CDR3 is CASISGTYYNEQFF. The DNA for the CDR3 is TGTGCCAGCATCTCCGGGACGTATTACAATGAGCAGTTCTTC.

J is TRBJ2-6 and V is TRBV7-9; D is perhaps TRBD1 (6 bases). The CDR3 extends over 16 amino acids. Trimming left V 6 bases short and J 4 bases short, with 16 bases between. Germline values: CDR1 SEHNR, CDR2 FQNEAQ (reference sequence). This chain's CDR3 is CASSYTQGSGANVLTF. The CDR3 DNA reads as TGTGCCAGCAGTTATACGCAGGGGTCAGGGGCCAACGTCCTGACTTTC.

This clone is a singleton in its sample. The chain links TRBV2 to TRBJ1-4, with unresolved D. Trimming stripped 6 bases from V and 5 bases from J, with 16 bases between. This CDR3 has 15 residues. Per the germline V gene, CDR1 is SNHLY and CDR2 is FYNNEI. CDR3 coding DNA: TGTGCCAGCAGCCAATACACTGATGGAAATGAAAAACTGTTTTTT. Its translation is CASSQYTDGNEKLFF.

V usage is TRBV7-9 and J usage is TRBJ2-7, with D possibly TRBD1 on 6 matching bases. CDR3 size: 12 residues. Germline assignment: CDR1 SEHNR and CDR2 FQNEAQ (reference sequence). Trimming removed 5 bases from V and 6 bases from J, with 11 bases in between. The chain's CDR3 is CASSEDRLEQYF. The CDR3 DNA reads as TGTGCCAGCAGCGAGGACAGACTCGAGCAGTACTTC.

This sequence joins TRBV5-4 and TRBJ1-2; 7 positions match TRBD1. From germline, CDR1 is SGHNT and CDR2 YYREEE (reference sequence). The CDR3 consists of 14 residues. The V gene end was trimmed by 0 bases and the J gene end by 11 bases; junction bases not matched to a gene: 10. The CDR3 protein is CASSLGNRDSNYTF. The CDR3 DNA reads TGTGCCAGCAGCTTGGGGAACCGGGACAGCAATTACACCTTC.

The J gene is TRBJ1-2, the V gene TRBV10-3; D unclear. Germline CDR1 and CDR2: ENHRY and SYGVKD. The V gene lost 3 bases and the J gene lost 8 bases, with 10 bases spanning the gap. The CDR3 has 12 residues. CDR3 region: CAISDVDEGYTF. The CDR3 nucleotides read TGTGCCATCAGTGACGTGGATGAGGGCTACACCTTC.

In DNA form, the CDR3 reads TGTGCCAGCAGTGGACAGTACAATGAGCAGTTCTTC. This gives the protein CASSGQYNEQFF. The rearrangement uses TRBV2 and TRBJ2-1, with D perhaps matching TRBD1 (5 bases). Germline-derived CDR1 and CDR2 are SNHLY and FYNNEI. V was shortened by 4 bases and J by 4 bases, with 5 bases between the two germline ends. The CDR3 runs to 12 residues.

As to this clone: Other DNA sequences within the sample encode an identical CDR3. V and J are TRBV9 and TRBJ2-5, with TRBD2 as a possible D gene (5 bases). Germline values: CDR1 SGDLS, CDR2 YYNGEE. V lost 4 bases and J 5 bases, leaving 9 bases between the germline ends. The CDR3 has 12 amino acids. CDR3 region: CASSPTGETQYF. The CDR3 coding sequence is TGTGCCAGCAGCCCCACGGGGGAGACCCAGTACTTC. Together with reference TRBV9 and TRBJ2-5, the CDR3 gives the full variable domain: DSGVTQTPKHLITATGQRVTLRCSPRSGDLSVYWYQQSLDQGLQFLIQYYNGEERAKGNILERFSAQQFPDLHSELNLSSLELGDSALYFCASSPTGETQYFGPGTRLLVL.

This chain links TRBV5-1 with TRBJ2-7, with TRBD2 matching over 7 bases. CDR1 is SGHRS and CDR2 is YFSETQ in the germline V gene. This CDR3 is 17 amino acids long. V shed 4 bases and J 6 bases; nucleotides not matched to a gene: 19. The CDR3 spells CASSGGVSAGVFAEQYF. CDR3 coding DNA: TGCGCCAGCAGCGGGGGGGTAAGCGCGGGAGTGTTCGCCGAGCAGTACTTC.

This chain connects TRBV6-1 to TRBJ1-2, with 10 nucleotides matching TRBD1. The CDR3 sequence is 15 residues long. J gave up 3 bases and V 2 bases, and 3 bases lay outside the gene matches. The germline V gene encodes CDR1 MNHNS and CDR2 SASEGT. The CDR3 DNA reads as TGTGCCAGCAGTGAAATTGGACAGGGGGACTATGGCTACACCTTC. This encodes CASSEIGQGDYGYTF.

This rearrangement joins TRBV10-1 to TRBJ2-7; D call uncertain. Germline V gives CDR1 WNHNN, CDR2 SYGVQD (reference sequence). The CDR3 spans 12 residues. V was clipped by 10 bases and J by 5 bases, with 15 bases between them. CDR3 residues: CATSLYNNEQYF. The DNA of the CDR3 is TGCGCCACTTCATTATACAATAACGAGCAGTACTTC.

Worth noting for this clone: Relative to the germline gene, one junction end is altered; a read error may explain this. J is TRBJ2-5 and V is TRBV28; a weak D match, TRBD1 (6 bases). Germline V gives CDR1 MDHEN, CDR2 SYDVKM. The CDR3 loop spans 12 amino acids. As DNA, the CDR3 is TGTGCCAGCAGGCCCCACCCGACCGAGGGGGACTTC. Its protein is CASRPHPTEGDF.